This TCR beta chain originates from a study of cytomegalovirus exposure and HLA in healthy donors. Whole-study results and caveats: Subsequent analysis showed first-cohort TCR clusters tending to co-occur in some 110 validation repertoires.

The donors were part of the roughly 130-subject validation cohort, which stood apart from the approximately 700-subject first cohort. J was trimmed by 8 bases and V by 2 bases; bases with no gene match: 6. CDR1 is MNHNS and CDR2 is SASEGT in the germline V gene. The CDR3 has 15 residues. Concerning this clone: Its antigen is undetermined.

Clones were sequenced by immunoSEQ multiplex PCR, and TCRdb holds only the in-frame ones, with some missing. The data contain more than 150,000 clones, around 82% of them singletons. The TCR originated in a woman younger than 35 in good health and CMV-seropositive. The sample comprised PBMCs. The rearrangement uses TRBV6-1 and TRBJ2-1; 10 nucleotides agree with TRBD1. Here the CDR3 reads CASSERDRGLDEQFF. CDR3 in DNA: TGTGCCAGCAGTGAACGGGACAGGGGTTTGGATGAGCAGTTCTTC.